This TCR beta chain was retrieved from a study of blood T cell repertoires in COVID-19. Study context: The origin of the acute and convalescent COVID-19 samples was the United States, Italy and Spain. T cells, B-cell-depleted T cells, or PBMCs provided the cDNA or gDNA that served as material.

Authors' analysis steps: Reference gene primer amplification in the assay estimated nucleated cell counts. Assay used: immunoSEQ multiplex PCR; TCRdb lists only in-frame clones, some missing. That table gives V, J and clone size, and the DNA gave D and trimming. The sample has tens of thousands of clones, about four fifths seen once; the top ten hold about 6%. Recruited during active infection, patients (from Seattle) were subsequently followed longitudinally. After removal of 0 bases from V and 6 bases from J, the junction contained 4 bases not matched to a gene. CDR1 KGHSH and CDR2 LQKENI come from the germline V gene. The CDR3 runs 16 residues.

Sequencing was done on a sample of peripheral blood. The TCR originated in a man between 65 and 85 years old with COVID-19, enrolled during active disease. V and J are TRBV18 and TRBJ2-1, with TRBD2 matching 11 bases. In nucleotides, the CDR3 is TGTGCCAGCTCACCACCGCAGGGACTAGCGGCCAATGAGCAGTTCTTC. This gives the protein CASSPPQGLAANEQFF. Supplemented by reference TRBV18 and TRBJ2-1, the full variable domain reads NAGVMQNPRHLVRRRGQEARLRCSPMKGHSHVYWYRQLPEEGLKFMVYLQKENIIDESGMPKERFSAEFPKEGPSILRIQQVVRGDSAAYFCASSPPQGLAANEQFFGPGTRLTVL.